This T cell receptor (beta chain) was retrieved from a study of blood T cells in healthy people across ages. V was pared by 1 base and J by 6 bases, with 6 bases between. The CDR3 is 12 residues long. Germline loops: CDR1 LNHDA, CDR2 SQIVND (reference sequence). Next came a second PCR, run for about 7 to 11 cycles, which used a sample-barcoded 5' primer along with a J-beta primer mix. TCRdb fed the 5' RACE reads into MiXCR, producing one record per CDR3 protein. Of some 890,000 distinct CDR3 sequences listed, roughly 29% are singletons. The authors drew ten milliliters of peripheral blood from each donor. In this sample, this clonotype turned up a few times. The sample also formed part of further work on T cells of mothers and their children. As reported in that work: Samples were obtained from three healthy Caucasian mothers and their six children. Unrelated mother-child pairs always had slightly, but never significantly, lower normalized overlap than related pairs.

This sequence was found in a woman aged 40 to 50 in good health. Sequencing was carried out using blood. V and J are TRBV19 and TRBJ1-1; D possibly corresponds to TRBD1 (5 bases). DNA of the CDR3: TGTGCCAGTAGTATAGGGGGGGCTGAAGCTTTCTTT. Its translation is CASSIGGAEAFF.